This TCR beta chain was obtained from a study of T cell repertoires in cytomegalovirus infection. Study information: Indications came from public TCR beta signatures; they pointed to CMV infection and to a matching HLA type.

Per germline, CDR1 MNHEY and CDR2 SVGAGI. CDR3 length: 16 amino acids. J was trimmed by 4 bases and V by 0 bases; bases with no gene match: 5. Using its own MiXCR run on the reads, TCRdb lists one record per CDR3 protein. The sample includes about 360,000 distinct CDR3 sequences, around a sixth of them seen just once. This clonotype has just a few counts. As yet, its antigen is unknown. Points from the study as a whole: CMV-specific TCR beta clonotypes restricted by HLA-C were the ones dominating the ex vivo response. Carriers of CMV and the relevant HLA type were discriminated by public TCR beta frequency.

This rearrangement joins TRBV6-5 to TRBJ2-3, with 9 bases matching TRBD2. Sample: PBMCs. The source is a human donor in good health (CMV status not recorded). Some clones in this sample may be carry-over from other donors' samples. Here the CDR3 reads CASSYSGGGGPDTQYF. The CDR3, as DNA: TGTGCCAGCAGTTACTCGGGCGGGGGGGGCCCAGATACGCAGTATTTT.